The rows below give T cell receptor beta chains drawn from one sample of a study of T cell repertoires in cytomegalovirus infection. In TCRdb, the reads were re-called with MiXCR into one record per CDR3 protein. This table has more than 85,000 distinct CDR3 sequences, about 28% appearing once. No antigens are known for them. Sequencing used CD8+ T cells from cultured PBMCs, obtained from culture after CMV antigen stimulation. Receptor source: a human donor in good health (CMV status not recorded). Some clones in this sample may be carry-over from other donors' samples. Both conserved end residues are part of each CDR3. Each record gives: V gene, J gene, clone size, CDR3 protein. Clone size is shown for a subset of rows, as once, few, many or a class of expanded clone.

TRBV19	TRBJ2-3	few	CASSGASMGTQYF
TRBV12-3/TRBV12-4	TRBJ1-5	.	CASSPGPLIDMSNQPQHF
TRBV19	TRBJ2-3	.	CASKASAGEHTYTQYF
TRBV4-1	TRBJ2-7	.	CASSPLGAVEQYF
TRBV7-2	TRBJ2-3	many	CASSFSGGAGTDTQYF
TRBV2	TRBJ2-5	many	CASSEESTSDQETQYF
TRBV27	TRBJ2-3	.	CASSLLGARDTQYF
TRBV7-3	TRBJ2-1	few	CASSLIAGGYNEQFF
TRBV12-3/TRBV12-4	TRBJ2-7	.	CASSYSTYEQYF
TRBV7-9	TRBJ1-5	few	CASSPGEGYQPQHF
TRBV7-6	TRBJ2-5	.	CASSLALGQETQYF
TRBV30	TRBJ1-1	few	CAQDPPNTEAFF
TRBV27	TRBJ1-1	few	CASSPRPRGRWDTEAFF
TRBV20-1	TRBJ2-4	.	CSGVEGVLDIQYF
TRBV28	TRBJ2-7	few	CASSSSLSGGFYEQYF
TRBV3-1	TRBJ2-7	few	CASSQLGWQTYNEQYF
TRBV19	TRBJ1-2	few	CASSIGGSGYGYTF
TRBV28	TRBJ1-1	.	CASSLLVGGAEAFF
TRBV7-6	TRBJ2-7	.	CASSLGQGLIHEQYF
TRBV6-6	TRBJ1-3	.	CASSFRVISGNTIYF
TRBV11-3	TRBJ1-1	.	CASSSRGLNTEAFF
TRBV7-2	TRBJ2-3	many	CASSLAWGGAYTDTQYF
TRBV7-8	TRBJ1-1	.	CASSLGSLGGNTEAFF
TRBV28	TRBJ2-3	many	CASSLPSTDTQYF
TRBV2	TRBJ2-3	few	CASIMAAGGPDTQYF
TRBV7-2	TRBJ2-7	.	CASTPAASYEQYF
TRBV3-1	TRBJ2-7	.	CASSQTGVSYEQYF
TRBV7-4	TRBJ2-7	few	CASSLVPTGSNEQYF
TRBV9	TRBJ2-1	.	CASSVGSPSGNEQFF
TRBV19	TRBJ2-2	few	CASSMRQGTGELFF